This T cell receptor beta chain appears in the sequencing data of a study of T cells in Graves' hyperthyroidism and ophthalmopathy. What was amplified from RNA transcripts were TCR beta CDR3 regions. RT-PCR in the first round (using the HTBI primer set) targeted the TCR CDR3. TCRdb fed the multiplex PCR reads into MiXCR, producing one record per CDR3 protein. The table shows some 560,000 distinct CDR3 sequences, with 15% to 18% occurring only once. V lost 1 base, J lost 6 bases, and 9 bases stayed unmatched. Germline CDR1 reads MNHEY; CDR2 reads SVGEGT. CDR3 size: 16 residues. Sequencing was performed on blood. J is TRBJ2-1 and V is TRBV6-2 or TRBV6-3; 7 bases are shared with TRBD2. The origin of this receptor is a woman in her 30s with Graves' hyperthyroidism. In DNA, the CDR3 is TGTGCCAGCAGTTACTACCGAACCGGGAGGAGCAATGAGCAGTTCTTC. Amino acid sequence: CASSYYRTGRSNEQFF.